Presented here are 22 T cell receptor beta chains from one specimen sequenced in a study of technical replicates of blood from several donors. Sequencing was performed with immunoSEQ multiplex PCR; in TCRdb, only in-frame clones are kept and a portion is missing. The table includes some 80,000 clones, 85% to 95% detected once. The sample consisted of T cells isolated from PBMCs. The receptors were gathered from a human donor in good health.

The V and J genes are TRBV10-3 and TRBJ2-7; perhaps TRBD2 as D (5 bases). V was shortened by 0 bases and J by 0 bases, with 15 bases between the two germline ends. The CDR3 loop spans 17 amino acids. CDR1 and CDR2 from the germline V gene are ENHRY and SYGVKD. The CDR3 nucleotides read TGTGCCATCAGTGAGTCGACCAGCGGCTGGAGCTCCTACGAGCAGTACTTC. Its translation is CAISESTSGWSSYEQYF.

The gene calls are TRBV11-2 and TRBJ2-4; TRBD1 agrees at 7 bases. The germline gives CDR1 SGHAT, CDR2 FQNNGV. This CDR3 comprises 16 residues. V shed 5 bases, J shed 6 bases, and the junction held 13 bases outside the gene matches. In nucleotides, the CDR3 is TGTGCCAGCAGCCCCCCGTTAACAGGGGCCGGAAACATTCAGTACTTC. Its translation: CASSPPLTGAGNIQYF.

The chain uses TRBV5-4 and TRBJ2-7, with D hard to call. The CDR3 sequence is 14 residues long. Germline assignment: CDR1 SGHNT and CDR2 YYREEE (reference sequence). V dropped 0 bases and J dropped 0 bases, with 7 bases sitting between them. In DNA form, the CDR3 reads TGTGCCAGCAGCTTGGATCCGAGCTCCTACGAGCAGTACTTC. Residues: CASSLDPSSYEQYF.

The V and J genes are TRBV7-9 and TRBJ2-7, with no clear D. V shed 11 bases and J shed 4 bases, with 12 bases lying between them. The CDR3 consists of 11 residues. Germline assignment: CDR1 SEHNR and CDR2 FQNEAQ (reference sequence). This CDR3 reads CAVADSYEQYF. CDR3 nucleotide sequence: TGTGCCGTAGCTGATTCTTACGAGCAGTACTTC.

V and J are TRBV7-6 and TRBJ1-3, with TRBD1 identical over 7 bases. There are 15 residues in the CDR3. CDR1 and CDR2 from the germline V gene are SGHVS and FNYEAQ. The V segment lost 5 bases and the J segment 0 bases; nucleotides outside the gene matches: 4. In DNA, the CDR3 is TGTGCCAGCAGCCCGGGACAGAGCTCTGGAAACACCATATATTTT. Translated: CASSPGQSSGNTIYF.

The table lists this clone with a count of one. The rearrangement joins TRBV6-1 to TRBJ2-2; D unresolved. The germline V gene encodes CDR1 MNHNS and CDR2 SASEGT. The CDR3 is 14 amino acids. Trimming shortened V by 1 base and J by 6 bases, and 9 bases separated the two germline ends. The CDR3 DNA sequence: TGTGCCAGCAGTGAAGTCCCGACATCCGGGGAGCTGTTTTTT. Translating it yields CASSEVPTSGELFF.

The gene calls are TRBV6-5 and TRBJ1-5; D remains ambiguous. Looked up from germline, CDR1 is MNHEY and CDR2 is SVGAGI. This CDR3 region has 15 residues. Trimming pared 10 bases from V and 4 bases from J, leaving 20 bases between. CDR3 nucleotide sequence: TGTGCCACCGAAGCGGGTTTAGGTCGGAATCAGCCCCAGCATTTT. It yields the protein CATEAGLGRNQPQHF.

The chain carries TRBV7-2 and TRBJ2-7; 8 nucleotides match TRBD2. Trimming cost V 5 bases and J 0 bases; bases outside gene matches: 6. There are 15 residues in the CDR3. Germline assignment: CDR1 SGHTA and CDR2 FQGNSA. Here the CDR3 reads CASSLTSASSYEQYF. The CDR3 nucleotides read TGTGCCAGCAGCCTGACTAGCGCGAGCTCCTACGAGCAGTACTTC.

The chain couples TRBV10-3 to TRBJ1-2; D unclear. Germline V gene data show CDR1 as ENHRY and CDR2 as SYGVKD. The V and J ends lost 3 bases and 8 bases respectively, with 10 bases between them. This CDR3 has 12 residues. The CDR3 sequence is CAISDEGSGYTF. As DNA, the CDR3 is TGTGCCATCAGTGATGAAGGGAGCGGCTACACCTTC.

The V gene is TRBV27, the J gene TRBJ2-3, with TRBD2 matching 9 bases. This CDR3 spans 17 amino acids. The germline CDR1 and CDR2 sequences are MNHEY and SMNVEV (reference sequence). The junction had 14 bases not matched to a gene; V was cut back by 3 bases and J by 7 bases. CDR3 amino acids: CASSLGGGLAGINTQYF. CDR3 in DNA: TGTGCCAGCAGTTTGGGGGGTGGGCTAGCGGGAATCAATACGCAGTATTTT.

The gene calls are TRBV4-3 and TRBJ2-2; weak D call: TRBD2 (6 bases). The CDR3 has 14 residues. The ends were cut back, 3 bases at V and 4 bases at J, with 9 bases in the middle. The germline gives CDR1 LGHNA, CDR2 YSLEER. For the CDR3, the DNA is TGCGCCAGCAGCCAGCGGGGATCCACCGGGGAGCTGTTTTTT. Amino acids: CASSQRGSTGELFF.

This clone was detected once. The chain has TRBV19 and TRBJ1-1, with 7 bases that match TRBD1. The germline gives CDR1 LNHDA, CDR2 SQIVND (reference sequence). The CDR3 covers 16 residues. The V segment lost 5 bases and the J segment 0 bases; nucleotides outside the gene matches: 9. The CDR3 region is CASSFSGDSMNTEAFF. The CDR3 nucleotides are TGTGCCAGTAGTTTCTCGGGGGACAGTATGAACACTGAAGCTTTCTTT. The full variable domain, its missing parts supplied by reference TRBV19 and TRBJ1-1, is DGGITQSPKYLFRKEGQNVTLSCEQNLNHDAMYWYRQDPGQGLRLIYYSQIVNDFQKGDIAEGYSVSREKKESFPLTVTSAQKNPTAFYLCASSFSGDSMNTEAFFGQGTRLTVV.

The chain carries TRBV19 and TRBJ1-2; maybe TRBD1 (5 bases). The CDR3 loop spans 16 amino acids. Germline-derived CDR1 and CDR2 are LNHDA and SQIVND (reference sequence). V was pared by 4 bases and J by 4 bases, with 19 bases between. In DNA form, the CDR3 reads TGTGCCAGTAGTAAAATTTGGGGCTCCAGCCCCTATGGCTACACCTTC. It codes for CASSKIWGSSPYGYTF. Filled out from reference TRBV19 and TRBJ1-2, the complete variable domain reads DGGITQSPKYLFRKEGQNVTLSCEQNLNHDAMYWYRQDPGQGLRLIYYSQIVNDFQKGDIAEGYSVSREKKESFPLTVTSAQKNPTAFYLCASSKIWGSSPYGYTFGSGTRLTVV.

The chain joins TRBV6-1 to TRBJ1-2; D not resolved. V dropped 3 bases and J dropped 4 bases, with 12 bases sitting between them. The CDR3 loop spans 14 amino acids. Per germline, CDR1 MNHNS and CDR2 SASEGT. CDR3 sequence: CASSDLEAFYGYTF. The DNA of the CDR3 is TGTGCCAGCAGTGATTTGGAGGCTTTCTATGGCTACACCTTC.

DNA for the CDR3: TGTGCCAGCAGCTTCGCAGGGCTCGCTAGCGTCCACGAGCAGTACTTC. Translating gives CASSFAGLASVHEQYF. The chain employs TRBV7-6 and TRBJ2-7; D perhaps matches TRBD2 (6 bases). Trimming took off 3 bases at V and 5 bases at J, with 20 bases between the two ends. This CDR3 has 16 amino acids. Germline assignment: CDR1 SGHVS and CDR2 FNYEAQ.

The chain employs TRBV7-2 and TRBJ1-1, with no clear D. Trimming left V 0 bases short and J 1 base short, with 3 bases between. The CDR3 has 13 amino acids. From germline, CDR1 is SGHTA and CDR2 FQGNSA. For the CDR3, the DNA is TGTGCCAGCAGCTTAGCCGGGAACACTGAAGCTTTCTTT. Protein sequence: CASSLAGNTEAFF.

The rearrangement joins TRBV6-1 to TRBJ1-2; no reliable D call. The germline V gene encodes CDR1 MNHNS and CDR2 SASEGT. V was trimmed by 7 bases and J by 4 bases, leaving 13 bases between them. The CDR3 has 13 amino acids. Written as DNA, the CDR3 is TGTGCCAGCACCTTAGAGATCCTCTATGGCTACACCTTC. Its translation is CASTLEILYGYTF.

CDR3 amino acids: CASSLGGLSYNEQFF. In DNA form, the CDR3 reads TGTGCCAGCAGCTTGGGGGGACTATCCTACAATGAGCAGTTCTTC. The V and J genes are TRBV5-4 and TRBJ2-1; TRBD2 agrees at 7 bases. The CDR3 runs to 15 residues. With 0 bases clipped from V and 1 base from J, the junction kept 1 base outside the gene matches. Germline CDR1 reads SGHNT; CDR2 reads YYREEE (reference sequence).

The CDR3 nucleotides read TGTGCCATCAGTGAGTCGGCGCAGGGCCTTGGCTACACCTTC. This sequence encodes CAISESAQGLGYTF. The chain recombines TRBV10-3 with TRBJ1-2; weak D call: TRBD1 (5 bases). Per the germline V gene, CDR1 is ENHRY and CDR2 is SYGVKD. The CDR3 is made up of 14 amino acids. The V end lost 0 bases, the J end lost 7 bases, and 12 bases lay between the germline ends.

CDR3 nucleotides: TGCGCCAGCAGCCAAGATGCGTATGGCTACACCTTC. This codes for CASSQDAYGYTF. V gene TRBV4-1 combines with J gene TRBJ1-2; no clear D. CDR3 length equals 12 residues. The V gene lost 0 bases and the J gene lost 5 bases, with 4 bases spanning the gap. From germline, CDR1 is MGHRA and CDR2 YSYEKL.

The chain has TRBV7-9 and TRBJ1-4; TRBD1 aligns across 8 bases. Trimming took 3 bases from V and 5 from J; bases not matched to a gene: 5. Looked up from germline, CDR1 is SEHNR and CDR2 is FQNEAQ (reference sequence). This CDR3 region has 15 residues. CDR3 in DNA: TGTGCCAGCAGCTTTATGACAGGGGAAAATGAAAAACTGTTTTTT. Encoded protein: CASSFMTGENEKLFF.

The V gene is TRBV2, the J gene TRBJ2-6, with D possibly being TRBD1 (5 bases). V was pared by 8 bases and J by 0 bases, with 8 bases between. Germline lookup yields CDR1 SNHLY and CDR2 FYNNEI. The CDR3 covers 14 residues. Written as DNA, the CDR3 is TGTGCCAGCTTTAGGGGCTCTGGGGCCAACGTCCTGACTTTC. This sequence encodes CASFRGSGANVLTF.